This is a list of T cell receptor beta chains from one sample in a study of cytomegalovirus exposure and HLA in healthy donors. Some clones are missing from TCRdb's copy, which holds only in-frame ones; the method was immunoSEQ multiplex PCR. This sample has around 140,000 clones; approximately 10% occur once, and the top ten carry roughly 7%. The sample consisted of PBMCs. The receptors were sampled from a woman aged 40 to 55 in good health and CMV-seropositive. Both conserved end residues are part of each CDR3. Fields, in order: J gene, D gene, V gene, clone size, CDR3 DNA, CDR3 protein. D genes are given only for firm matches. The size field is filled for only some rows; it gives once, few, many or a size class.

TRBJ2-2 | TRBD1 | TRBV6-5 | few | TGTGCCAGCAGTTACGGGACAGCCACCGGGGAGCTGTTTTTT | CASSYGTATGELFF
TRBJ2-5 | - | TRBV7-2 | - | TGTGCCAGCAGCTTTTTTGGGGGCCAGGAGACCCAGTACTTC | CASSFFGGQETQYF
TRBJ2-7 | TRBD2 | TRBV6-6 | few | TGTGCCAGCGGTAGCGGGGGTCCTTACGAGCAGTACTTC | CASGSGGPYEQYF
TRBJ1-6 | - | TRBV9 | - | TGTGCCAGCAGCGTAGAGGGGGAGAGGGGTAATTCACCCCTCCACTTT | CASSVEGERGNSPLHF
TRBJ1-1 | - | TRBV14 | - | TGTGCCAGCACCCGGGGGGGCAACACTGAAGCTTTCTTT | CASTRGGNTEAFF
TRBJ2-3 | - | TRBV5-1 | few | TGCGCCAGCCACCGGGCCAGGGAAGATACGCAGTATTTT | CASHRAREDTQYF
TRBJ2-2 | TRBD1 | TRBV11-2 | few | TGTGCCAGCAGCCGACAATACAGGGGTGCCGGGGAGCTGTTTTTT | CASSRQYRGAGELFF
TRBJ2-7 | TRBD2 | TRBV27 | few | TGTGCCAGTTCAACACTAGCGGGGGTCCTCTACGAGCAGTACTTC | CASSTLAGVLYEQYF
TRBJ1-1 | TRBD1 | TRBV7-9 | - | TGTGCCAGCAGCGATAGACAGGGCCTTGTGAACACTGAAGCTTTCTTT | CASSDRQGLVNTEAFF
TRBJ1-2 | - | TRBV2 | - | TGTGCCAGCAGTGTAGATCAAGCTTATGGCTACACCTTC | CASSVDQAYGYTF
TRBJ2-1 | TRBD2 | TRBV5-1 | few | TGCGCCAGCAGCTTGGGTGCTAGCGGGGGAAACAATGAGCAGTTCTTC | CASSLGASGGNNEQFF
TRBJ1-4 | TRBD1 | TRBV5-1 | few | TGCGCCAGCAGCAGATCGACAGGGGTAGGCGAAAAACTGTTTTTT | CASSRSTGVGEKLFF
TRBJ1-2 | - | TRBV4-2 | few | TGTGCCAGCAGCCCGGCAAACAGACAGGATGGCTACACCTTC | CASSPANRQDGYTF
TRBJ1-2 | - | TRBV7-8 | few | TGTGCCAGCAGCCCCTGGGGGGTAAACTATGGCTACACCTTC | CASSPWGVNYGYTF
TRBJ2-7 | TRBD2 | TRBV27 | - | TGTGCCAGCAGTCCCCTACTAGCGGGGAGGAACGAGCAGTACTTC | CASSPLLAGRNEQYF
TRBJ1-2 | - | TRBV6-5 | - | TGTGCCAGCAGTCGTACATATAACTATGGCTACACCTTC | CASSRTYNYGYTF
TRBJ2-1 | TRBD1 | TRBV5-4 | few | TGTGCCAGCAGCCCTAGTCGAGGGGACAGGGGCCCTGAGCAGTTCTTC | CASSPSRGDRGPEQFF
TRBJ1-5 | - | TRBV19 | few | TGTGCCAGTAGCCGTCAGGGCAACGGCAATCAGCCCCAGCATTTT | CASSRQGNGNQPQHF
TRBJ2-1 | - | TRBV5-4 | - | TGTGCCAGCAGCTCCGGGGTCTACAATGAGCAGTTCTTC | CASSSGVYNEQFF
TRBJ2-2 | - | TRBV5-1 | few | TGCGCCAGCAGCTTGGTCCCGACAGGTTCCACCGGGGAGCTGTTTTTT | CASSLVPTGSTGELFF
TRBJ2-7 | - | TRBV2 | - | TGTGCCAGCAGCCTCTATATAATGTCCTACGAGCAGTACTTC | CASSLYIMSYEQYF
TRBJ1-5 | - | TRBV18 | - | TGTGCCAGCTCAAGCGGGACCAATCAGCCCCAGCATTTT | CASSSGTNQPQHF
TRBJ1-2 | - | TRBV19 | few | TGTGCCAGTAGTATCCAGGGAGGGGACTATGGCTACACCTTC | CASSIQGGDYGYTF
TRBJ1-4 | TRBD1 | TRBV2 | - | TGTGCCAGCAGTGGCCAGGGGGCCACTAATGAAAAACTGTTTTTT | CASSGQGATNEKLFF
TRBJ1-5 | - | TRBV7-2 | - | TGTGCCAGCAGCTTATTGGGAGGCATCCAGCCCCAGCATTTT | CASSLLGGIQPQHF
TRBJ1-1 | - | TRBV5-6 | few | TGTGCCAGCAGCTCCCCAATGGGCGCGAACACTGAAGCTTTCTTT | CASSSPMGANTEAFF
TRBJ1-5 | TRBD1 | TRBV15 | - | TGTGCCACCAGCCTGGGACAGGGGGCTAATCAGCCCCAGCATTTT | CATSLGQGANQPQHF
TRBJ1-1 | - | TRBV2 | - | TGTGCCAGCAGTAAAGACAGCTGGGACACTGAAGCTTTCTTT | CASSKDSWDTEAFF
TRBJ1-1 | - | TRBV5-1 | few | TGCGCCAGCAGCTTGCGCCCGACAGAGAACACTGAAGCTTTCTTT | CASSLRPTENTEAFF
TRBJ1-4 | - | TRBV29-1 | - | TGCAGCGCTGCTTTGTCGGACACGGAAAAACTGTTTTTT | CSAALSDTEKLFF
TRBJ1-1 | - | TRBV28 | - | TGTGCCAGCAGTTTTTATCGGAGGCGCACTGAAGCTTTCTTT | CASSFYRRRTEAFF